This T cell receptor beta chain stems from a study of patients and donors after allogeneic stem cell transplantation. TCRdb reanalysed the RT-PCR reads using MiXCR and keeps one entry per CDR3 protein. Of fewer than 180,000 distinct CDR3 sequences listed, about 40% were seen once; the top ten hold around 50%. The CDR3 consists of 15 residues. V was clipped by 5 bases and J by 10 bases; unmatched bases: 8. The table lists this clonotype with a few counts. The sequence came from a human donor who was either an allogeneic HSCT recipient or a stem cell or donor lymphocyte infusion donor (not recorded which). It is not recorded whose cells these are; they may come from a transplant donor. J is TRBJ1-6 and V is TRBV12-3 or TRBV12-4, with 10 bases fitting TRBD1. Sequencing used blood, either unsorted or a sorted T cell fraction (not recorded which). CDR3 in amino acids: CASSLPGQGNSPLHF. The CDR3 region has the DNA TGTGCCAGCAGTCTCCCGGGACAGGGGAACTCACCCCTCCACTTT.